This T cell receptor beta chain was captured in a study of PD-L1 blockade in urothelial cancer. About the research overall: Reported median T cell count for blood samples was around 150,000.

CDR1 and CDR2 (germline): LNHDA, SQIVND (reference sequence). CDR3 length equals 15 residues. Deletions cut 0 bases from V and 3 bases from J, with 9 bases between. Described time point: peripheral blood 6 weeks after treatment start. Patients' urothelial carcinoma was locally advanced or metastatic. Repertoires were generated with immunoSEQ multiplex PCR, while TCRdb's copy carries only in-frame clones and drops some. The sample includes around 41,000 clones, roughly 80% of them seen just once. This TCR was recovered from a man in his 60s with urothelial cancer. This chain joins TRBV19 and TRBJ1-5; unclear D gene. The sequenced sample was PBMCs, obtained around atezolizumab (anti-PD-L1) treatment. This CDR3 reads CASSIETGYNQPQHF. CDR3 coding DNA: TGTGCCAGTAGTATAGAAACGGGATACAATCAGCCCCAGCATTTT.